The clone carrying this TCR beta chain was detected ten times or more. Trimming took 2 bases from V and 1 from J, leaving 8 bases between them. The CDR3 has 13 amino acids. Germline V gene lookup returns CDR1 GTSNPN and CDR2 SVGIG (reference sequence). This entry is derived from a study of T cells in Graves' hyperthyroidism and ophthalmopathy. The investigators amplified TCR beta CDR3 regions from RNA transcripts. The TCR CDR3 first-round RT-PCR relied on the HTBI primer set. From the multiplex PCR reads, TCRdb called clonotypes with MiXCR, one entry per CDR3 protein. The repertoire includes around 490,000 distinct CDR3 sequences, about 20% of them detected once, and 47% sits in the top ten.

The sequence came from a man aged 40-49 years with Graves' ophthalmopathy. Sample: blood. The gene calls are TRBV30 and TRBJ1-1; a possible D gene is TRBD1 (5 bases). Written as DNA, the CDR3 is TGTGCCTGGAGTAAGGGGCGGAACACTGAAGCTTTCTTT. Amino acids: CAWSKGRNTEAFF.